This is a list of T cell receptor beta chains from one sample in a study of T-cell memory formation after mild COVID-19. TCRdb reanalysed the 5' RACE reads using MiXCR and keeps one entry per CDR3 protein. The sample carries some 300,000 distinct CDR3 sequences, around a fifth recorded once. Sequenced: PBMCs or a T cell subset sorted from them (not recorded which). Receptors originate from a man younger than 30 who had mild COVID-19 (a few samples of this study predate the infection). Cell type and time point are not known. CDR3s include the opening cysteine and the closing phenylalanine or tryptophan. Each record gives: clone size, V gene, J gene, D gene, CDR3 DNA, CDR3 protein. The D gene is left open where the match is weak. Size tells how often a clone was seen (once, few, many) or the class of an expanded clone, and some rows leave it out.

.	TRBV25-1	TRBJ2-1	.	TGTGCCAGCAGTGCAGACCTAAGGGAGCAGTTCTTC	CASSADLREQFF
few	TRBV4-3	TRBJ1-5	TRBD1	TGCGCCAGCAGCCAGGAAAGGACAGGGGGCTTTCAGCCCCAGCATTTT	CASSQERTGGFQPQHF
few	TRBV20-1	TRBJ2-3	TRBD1	TGCAGTGCTAGACCCTTGGACAGGGGGACTAGCACAGATACGCAGTATTTT	CSARPLDRGTSTDTQYF
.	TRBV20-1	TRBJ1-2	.	TGCAGTGCTTTTACAGGGACCGCTGGCTACACCTTC	CSAFTGTAGYTF
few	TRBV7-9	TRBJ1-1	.	TGTGCCAGCAGCTTAGGGAGGGTTGATAACACTGAAGCTTTCTTT	CASSLGRVDNTEAFF
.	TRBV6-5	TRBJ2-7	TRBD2	TGTGCCATCTCCATATCGGCGGGGGATGAGCAGTACTTC	CAISISAGDEQYF
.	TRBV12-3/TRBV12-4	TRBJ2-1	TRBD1	TGTGCCAGCAGTCCGTGGGACAGGGAGAATGAGCAGTTCTTC	CASSPWDRENEQFF
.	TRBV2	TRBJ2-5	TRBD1	TGTGCCAGCCGCGCGGACAGGGGGGACCAAGAGACCCAGTACTTC	CASRADRGDQETQYF
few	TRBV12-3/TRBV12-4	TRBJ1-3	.	TGTGCCAGCAGCCCCCGGGCGGGGACCTCTGGAAACACCATATATTTT	CASSPRAGTSGNTIYF
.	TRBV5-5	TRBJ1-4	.	TGTGCCAGCAGCTACGCCGGGACGCCTAATGAAAAACTGTTTTTT	CASSYAGTPNEKLFF
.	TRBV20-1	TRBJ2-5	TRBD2	TGCAGTGCTAGCGGGGGGTCTTCAGAGACCCAGTACTTC	CSASGGSSETQYF
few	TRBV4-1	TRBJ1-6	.	TGCGCCAGCAGCTTTCACCAGACATCCTATAATTCACCCCTCCACTTT	CASSFHQTSYNSPLHF
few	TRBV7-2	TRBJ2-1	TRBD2	TGTGCCAGCAGCCGCGGGGGGCCCTTGAGGCCCTACAATGAGCAGTTCTTC	CASSRGGPLRPYNEQFF
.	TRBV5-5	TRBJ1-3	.	TGTGCCAGCAGCATGACCGACTCCCGAAACACCATATATTTT	CASSMTDSRNTIYF
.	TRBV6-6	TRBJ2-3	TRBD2	TGTGCCAGCAGTTACTCCCTTGGACTAGCGTGGGATACGCAGTATTTT	CASSYSLGLAWDTQYF
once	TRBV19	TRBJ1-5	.	TGTGCCACCCGATCTGCTAATCAGCCCCAGCATTTT	CATRSANQPQHF
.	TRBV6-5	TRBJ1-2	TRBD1	TGTGCCAGCACCAGGGCAGGGGGCTATGGCTACACCTTC	CASTRAGGYGYTF
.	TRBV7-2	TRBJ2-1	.	TGTGCCAGCAGCTTAGGTGTGCAGTTCTTC	CASSLGVQFF
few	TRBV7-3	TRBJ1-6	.	TGTGCCAGCAGCTTAGATTCGTATTCACCCCTCCACTTT	CASSLDSYSPLHF
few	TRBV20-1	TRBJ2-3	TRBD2	TGCAGTGCTAGGGTGGGTGCGGGGAGGGGACTCACAGATACGCAGTATTTT	CSARVGAGRGLTDTQYF
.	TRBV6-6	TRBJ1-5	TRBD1	TGTGCCAGCAGGGAGGGACAGGGAAGCAATCAGCCCCAGCATTTT	CASREGQGSNQPQHF
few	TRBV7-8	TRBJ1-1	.	TGTGCCAGCAGCTTAGCTGATCTGAACACTGAAGCTTTCTTT	CASSLADLNTEAFF
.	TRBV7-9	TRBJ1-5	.	TGTGCCAGCAGCACGGTGGGGCCCCAGCATTTT	CASSTVGPQHF
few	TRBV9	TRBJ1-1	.	TGTGCCAGCAGCGTCGAAGAAGGCACTGAAGCTTTCTTT	CASSVEEGTEAFF